This T cell receptor (beta chain) was found in a study of blood T cell repertoires in COVID-19. Overall study context: Some COVID-19 samples were acute and others convalescent; all came from the United States, Italy and Spain. T cells, B-cell-depleted T cells, or PBMCs provided the cDNA or gDNA that served as material.

In the original analysis: Amplified reference gene primers provided the basis for estimating nucleated cell counts. Sequencing was performed with immunoSEQ multiplex PCR; in TCRdb, only in-frame clones are kept and a portion is missing. The DNA gave D and trimming, while V, J and clone size come from that table. The sample yields about 97,000 clones, roughly 87% seen once. This clone was detected only a few times. Seattle's enrolled individuals joined amid active infection and were then monitored longitudinally. Germline CDR1 reads MNHNY; CDR2 reads SVGAGI (reference sequence). There are 14 residues in the CDR3. Between the trimmed V and J ends, which lost 6 bases and 3 bases, there was a span of 14 bases.

The sequence was obtained from a woman in her 50s with COVID-19, enrolled during active disease. The chain recombines TRBV6-6 with TRBJ1-1, with D unclear. The specimen sequenced was peripheral blood. CDR3 sequence (DNA): TGTGCCAGCAGCTTTCCTGAATTAGACACTGAAGCTTTCTTT. It encodes CASSFPELDTEAFF.